A single sample is the source of the 29 T cell receptor beta chains below, sequenced in a study of lymphopenia after photon versus proton radiotherapy. Sequenced by immunoSEQ multiplex PCR; TCRdb stores in-frame clones only, minus some. The sample carries about 160,000 clones, around 85% recorded once. Here the sequenced sample was peripheral blood, taken from a patient treated with photon-based radiotherapy. All receptors derive from a man in his fifties with gastric cancer.

The CDR3 spells CASSSSDFYEQYF. The CDR3 coding sequence is TGTGCCAGTAGTTCCTCGGACTTCTACGAGCAGTACTTC. The chain joins TRBV19 to TRBJ2-7; possible D gene TRBD2, 5 bases. V gave up 5 bases and J gave up 3 bases, with 11 bases separating them. CDR3 length: 13 amino acids. The V gene's germline CDR1 is LNHDA and CDR2 SQIVND (reference sequence). Together with reference TRBV19 and TRBJ2-7, the CDR3 gives the full variable domain: DGGITQSPKYLFRKEGQNVTLSCEQNLNHDAMYWYRQDPGQGLRLIYYSQIVNDFQKGDIAEGYSVSREKKESFPLTVTSAQKNPTAFYLCASSSSDFYEQYFGPGTRLTVT.

This chain links TRBV30 with TRBJ1-3; 7 positions match TRBD1. Germline lookup yields CDR1 GTSNPN and CDR2 SVGIG (reference sequence). The CDR3 length is 14 residues. J was trimmed by 2 bases and V by 2 bases; bases with no gene match: 3. CDR3 loop: CAWSRTGPGNTIYF. The CDR3 DNA sequence: TGTGCCTGGAGTAGGACAGGACCTGGAAACACCATATATTTT.

The V and J genes are TRBV28 and TRBJ1-2; 9 bases match TRBD1. CDR3 length equals 15 residues. After removal of 5 bases from V and 5 bases from J, the junction contained 9 bases not matched to a gene. CDR1 is MDHEN and CDR2 is SYDVKM in the germline V gene. The DNA of the CDR3 is TGTGCCAGCAGTCCCCCGACAGGGGGTTGGTATGGCTACACCTTC. It yields the protein CASSPPTGGWYGYTF.

The chain carries TRBV27 and TRBJ2-3; tentative D call: TRBD2 (6 bases). Germline CDR1 MNHEY, CDR2 SMNVEV (reference sequence). V lost 2 bases and J lost 0, with 6 bases in between. This CDR3 comprises 14 residues. In DNA, the CDR3 is TGTGCCAGCAGTTTAGCGGGGAGCACAGATACGCAGTATTTT. Protein: CASSLAGSTDTQYF.

V gene TRBV6-5 combines with J gene TRBJ2-1; D gene unclear. Germline lookup yields CDR1 MNHEY and CDR2 SVGAGI. Trimming took off 0 bases at V and 0 bases at J, with 6 bases between the two ends. The CDR3 runs to 15 residues. The CDR3 nucleotides are TGTGCCAGCAGTTACTCGGCTTCCTCCTACAATGAGCAGTTCTTC. Residues: CASSYSASSYNEQFF.

The chain is built from TRBV9 and TRBJ2-2; 7 bases agree with TRBD2. Germline loops: CDR1 SGDLS, CDR2 YYNGEE. The CDR3 sequence is 17 residues long. V shed 1 base and J 6 bases; nucleotides not matched to a gene: 12. CDR3 region: CASSVMDRGRTPGELFF. The CDR3 DNA follows: TGTGCCAGCAGCGTAATGGACCGCGGGAGAACCCCCGGGGAGCTGTTTTTT. Drawing the rest from reference TRBV9 and TRBJ2-2, the complete variable domain is DSGVTQTPKHLITATGQRVTLRCSPRSGDLSVYWYQQSLDQGLQFLIQYYNGEERAKGNILERFSAQQFPDLHSELNLSSLELGDSALYFCASSVMDRGRTPGELFFGEGSRLTVL.

This clone was observed once. The chain uses TRBV5-4 and TRBJ2-1; 13 nucleotides line up with TRBD2. The germline V gene has CDR1 SGHNT and CDR2 YYREEE (reference sequence). This CDR3 region has 14 residues. J lost 10 bases, V lost 4 bases, and 5 bases had no gene match. CDR3 amino acids: CASSAGGLAGEQFF. Written as DNA, the CDR3 is TGTGCCAGCAGCGCCGGGGGACTAGCGGGAGAGCAGTTCTTC.

V usage is TRBV5-8 and J usage is TRBJ1-2; D is unclear. V was pared by 6 bases and J by 6 bases, with 12 bases between. Germline lookup yields CDR1 SGHTS and CDR2 YDEGEE. CDR3 length equals 12 residues. The DNA of the CDR3 is TGTGCCAGCACTTGGATAACGGATGGCTACACCTTC. It translates to CASTWITDGYTF.

This sequence joins TRBV27 and TRBJ2-1; 13 positions agree with TRBD2. The CDR3 is made up of 17 amino acids. The V gene's germline CDR1 is MNHEY and CDR2 SMNVEV (reference sequence). J lost 7 bases, V lost 5 bases, and 11 bases had no gene match. The CDR3 region is CASSTWTSGSWVNEQFF. The CDR3 nucleotides are TGTGCCAGCAGTACCTGGACTAGCGGGAGTTGGGTGAATGAGCAGTTCTTC.

The V call is TRBV2, the J call TRBJ1-1; no reliable D call. There are 13 residues in the CDR3. Trimming removed 4 bases at V and 1 base at J, with 7 bases between. Germline V gene sequence: CDR1 SNHLY, CDR2 FYNNEI. The DNA for the CDR3 is TGTGCCAGCAGTGTCGAAGAGAACACTGAAGCTTTCTTT. This translates into CASSVEENTEAFF.

The chain carries TRBV9 and TRBJ2-7; 10 bases agree with TRBD1. Germline CDR1 reads SGDLS; CDR2 reads YYNGEE. V lost 0 bases to trimming and J lost 5 bases; unmatched junction nucleotides: 2. This CDR3 has 14 amino acids. The CDR3 nucleotides read TGTGCCAGCAGCGTAGGACAGGGGGCCGACGAGCAGTACTTC. Encoded protein: CASSVGQGADEQYF.

The rearrangement links TRBV5-1 to TRBJ1-1, with TRBD1 matching over 10 bases. This CDR3 spans 16 amino acids. Germline CDR1 is SGHRS and CDR2 is YFSETQ. J lost 4 bases, V lost 2 bases, and 8 bases had no gene match. The CDR3 reads CASSLWTGGLGTEAFF. DNA for the CDR3: TGCGCCAGCAGCTTATGGACAGGGGGATTGGGCACTGAAGCTTTCTTT.

The J gene is TRBJ2-1, the V gene TRBV4-3, with 11 nucleotides matching TRBD2. There are 15 residues in the CDR3. The ends lost 4 bases at V and 8 bases at J; junction bases unmatched: 7. CDR1 is LGHNA, CDR2 YSLEER, per germline. The CDR3 nucleotides are TGCGCCAGCAGCCGCTCTAGCGGGAGGATCGATGAGCAGTTCTTC. Its protein is CASSRSSGRIDEQFF.

V gene TRBV6-1 combines with J gene TRBJ2-7; tentatively, D is TRBD1 or TRBD2 (5 bases each). V was pared by 3 bases and J by 6 bases, with 9 bases between. Germline CDR1 is MNHNS and CDR2 is SASEGT. The CDR3 spans 12 residues. This chain's CDR3 is CASSERGGEQYF. CDR3 DNA: TGTGCCAGCAGTGAGAGGGGCGGCGAGCAGTACTTC.

The chain recombines TRBV28 with TRBJ2-7; TRBD1 matches 8 bases. V dropped 3 bases and J dropped 5; count of bases not matched to a gene: 6. The CDR3 is 14 residues long. CDR1 and CDR2 from the germline V gene are MDHEN and SYDVKM. The CDR3 protein is CASSFGQGANEQYF. Written as DNA, the CDR3 is TGTGCCAGCAGTTTTGGGCAGGGGGCGAACGAGCAGTACTTC.

This rearrangement joins TRBV7-9 to TRBJ2-2; D not resolved. This CDR3 is built from 15 residues. V shed 5 bases and J shed 5 bases, with 15 bases lying between them. Per germline, CDR1 SEHNR and CDR2 FQNEAQ (reference sequence). The DNA of the CDR3 is TGTGCCAGCAGCCTTAGGAGAGATGGGACCGGGGAGCTGTTTTTT. This codes for CASSLRRDGTGELFF.

The chain combines TRBV6-5 with TRBJ1-4; 9 positions agree with TRBD1. Germline V gene sequence: CDR1 MNHEY, CDR2 SVGAGI. CDR3 length: 14 amino acids. Germline trimming cut 6 bases from V and 6 bases from J; bases unmatched to any gene: 5. CDR3 DNA sequence: TGTGCCAGCAGGCCCGGGACAGGGCATGAAAAACTGTTTTTT. It specifies CASRPGTGHEKLFF.

V usage is TRBV6-6 and J usage is TRBJ1-3, with D tentatively TRBD1 (5 bases). V was clipped by 7 bases and J by 0 bases, with 10 bases between them. From germline, CDR1 is MNHNY and CDR2 SVGAGI (reference sequence). This CDR3 is 14 amino acids long. Written as DNA, the CDR3 is TGTGCCAGCACCAGGGCCGCCTCTGGAAACACCATATATTTT. It encodes CASTRAASGNTIYF.

V and J are TRBV18 and TRBJ2-5, with 8 positions matching TRBD2. J gave up 8 bases and V 4 bases, and 9 bases lay outside the gene matches. The CDR3 extends over 14 amino acids. Germline V gene lookup returns CDR1 KGHSH and CDR2 LQKENI. The CDR3 protein is CASSLGLAEDTQYF. In DNA, the CDR3 is TGTGCCAGCTCACTCGGACTAGCCGAGGATACCCAGTACTTC.

This chain uses TRBV18 with TRBJ1-4; tentative D call: TRBD1 (5 bases). The CDR3 totals 13 residues. Germline CDR1 and CDR2: KGHSH and LQKENI. With 4 bases removed from V and 5 bases from J, the gap between germline ends came to 8 bases. In DNA, the CDR3 is TGTGCCAGCTCACGGGGACTAAATGAAAAACTGTTTTTT. Translated: CASSRGLNEKLFF.

This sequence joins TRBV5-4 and TRBJ2-7; 7 nucleotides align to TRBD2. The CDR3 is 13 amino acids. V lost 4 bases and J lost 4; bases outside the gene matches: 5. From germline, CDR1 is SGHNT and CDR2 YYREEE (reference sequence). The chain's CDR3 is CASSPSGVYEQYF. CDR3 nucleotides: TGTGCCAGCAGCCCAAGCGGGGTTTACGAGCAGTACTTC.

The chain couples TRBV7-9 to TRBJ1-2, with D maybe TRBD1 (5 bases). The CDR3 has 15 amino acids. Germline loops: CDR1 SEHNR, CDR2 FQNEAQ (reference sequence). V was clipped by 5 bases and J by 8 bases, with 21 bases between them. CDR3 in amino acids: CASSPWLFKGEGYTF. CDR3 coding DNA: TGTGCCAGCAGCCCTTGGCTCTTCAAAGGGGAAGGCTACACCTTC.

The chain carries TRBV7-8 and TRBJ2-1; possible D gene TRBD1, 6 bases. Germline CDR1 SGHVS, CDR2 FQNEAQ. CDR3 length: 13 amino acids. Trimming stripped 1 base from V and 10 bases from J, with 11 bases between. For the CDR3, the DNA is TGTGCCAGCAGCTTAGAGGGGGTTCACGAGCAGTTCTTC. Translation gives CASSLEGVHEQFF.

This rearrangement joins TRBV4-3 to TRBJ2-4; 7 nucleotides match TRBD1. This CDR3 has 16 amino acids. Germline CDR1 reads LGHNA; CDR2 reads YSLEER. Germline trimming cut 1 base from V and 8 bases from J; bases unmatched to any gene: 11. The CDR3 protein is CASSQAGTVRPDIQYF. The CDR3 DNA reads TGCGCCAGCAGCCAAGCGGGGACAGTCCGCCCAGACATTCAGTACTTC.

CDR3 residues: CASSVGTRDTGELFF. The DNA of the CDR3 is TGTGCCAGCAGCGTAGGGACTAGAGACACCGGGGAGCTGTTTTTT. The V and J genes are TRBV9 and TRBJ2-2; the match to TRBD2 covers 7 bases. Germline CDR1 and CDR2: SGDLS and YYNGEE. The CDR3 spans 15 residues. V gave up 0 bases and J gave up 3 bases; unmatched junction bases: 2.

The V gene is TRBV5-1, the J gene TRBJ2-1; tentative D call: TRBD2 (6 bases). Germline CDR1 SGHRS, CDR2 YFSETQ. The CDR3 sequence is 12 residues long. Trimming took 2 bases from V and 7 from J, leaving 7 bases between them. CDR3 in amino acids: CASSFAGNEQFF. The CDR3, as DNA: TGCGCCAGCAGCTTCGCGGGGAATGAGCAGTTCTTC.

This chain links TRBV18 with TRBJ2-5, with D perhaps TRBD2 (6 bases). Germline CDR1 KGHSH, CDR2 LQKENI. Trimming pared 3 bases from V and 0 bases from J, leaving 11 bases between. The CDR3 totals 15 residues. The CDR3 nucleotides read TGTGCCAGCTCACCTTTCGGGGGAAACCAAGAGACCCAGTACTTC. Translated: CASSPFGGNQETQYF.

V usage is TRBV19 and J usage is TRBJ2-7, with D possibly being TRBD2 (6 bases). V lost 6 bases, J lost 3 bases, and 18 bases lay in between. CDR3 length equals 15 residues. In germline, CDR1 is LNHDA, CDR2 SQIVND (reference sequence). The CDR3 spells CASSIAGSPLYEQYF. The CDR3 region has the DNA TGTGCCAGTAGCATTGCGGGGTCCCCCCTCTACGAGCAGTACTTC.

The rearrangement joins TRBV27 to TRBJ2-2; 13 nucleotides match TRBD2. J gave up 4 bases and V 3 bases, and 14 bases lay outside the gene matches. Germline V gene data show CDR1 as MNHEY and CDR2 as SMNVEV (reference sequence). CDR3 length equals 20 residues. This chain's CDR3 is CASSFFSPGTSGKSTGELFF. The CDR3 region has the DNA TGTGCCAGCAGTTTCTTTTCCCCCGGGACTAGCGGGAAAAGCACCGGGGAGCTGTTTTTT.